This note documents a single T cell receptor beta chain sequence. Its ends do not fully match the called genes, so a read error is possible. This entry belongs to a study of blood T cell repertoires in COVID-19. Profiled with immunoSEQ multiplex PCR; TCRdb holds only in-frame clones, not every one. The table includes some 330,000 clones, over 75% detected once. CDR3 length: 14 residues. Germline CDR1 is MNHEY and CDR2 is SVGAGI. The sequenced material came from PBMCs or T cells enriched from blood (not recorded which). The receptor comes from a man younger than 45 who had recovered from COVID-19. This chain links TRBV6-5 with TRBJ2-1; D possibly corresponds to TRBD2 (6 bases). The CDR3 sequence: CASHIRDSNNEQFF. In DNA form, the CDR3 reads TGTGCCAGCCATATTAGGGACTCCAACAATGAGCAGTTCTTC.